Only a few counts were recorded for the clone carrying this T cell receptor (beta chain). Its antigen is currently unknown. The data belong to a study of beta chain features in type 1 diabetes. General observations from the study: In comparison with healthy donors, patients had naive, central memory and Treg TCRB repertoires that appeared more similar.

Expressed TCRB transcripts got sequenced, as all isolated RNA was reverse transcribed. Clones were read by immunoSEQ multiplex PCR, and TCRdb kept only the in-frame ones, dropping some. The sample yields 150,000 to 200,000 clones, approximately 8.4% seen once. Germline CDR1 is SGHAT and CDR2 is FQNNGV. Trimming cost V 5 bases and J 2 bases; bases outside gene matches: 2. This CDR3 region has 13 residues. This receptor was taken from a woman younger than 30 in good health. This chain connects TRBV11-2 to TRBJ2-5, with TRBD2 identical over 7 bases. Sequencing input: central memory CD4+ T cells from blood. CDR3 nucleotides: TGTGCCAGCAGCGGGACTATGCAAGAGACCCAGTACTTC. Amino acids: CASSGTMQETQYF.